The clone carrying this T cell receptor (beta chain) was observed a single time. These data originate in a study of tissue T cells after allogeneic stem cell transplantation. Germline CDR1 reads WSHSY; CDR2 reads SAAADI. V lost 6 bases, J lost 7 bases, and 12 bases lay in between. The CDR3 is 12 residues long. Assay used: immunoSEQ multiplex PCR; TCRdb lists only in-frame clones, some missing. This table holds a few thousand clones, roughly three fifths found once. The sequence was obtained from a male donor at least 60 years old with lung cancer. The chain recombines TRBV10-2 with TRBJ1-2; D ambiguous. Source: tissue from the jejunum, taken at autopsy. The CDR3 nucleotides are TGCGCCAGCAGAGTGGACGCGTTTGGCTACACCTTC. Amino acid sequence: CASRVDAFGYTF.